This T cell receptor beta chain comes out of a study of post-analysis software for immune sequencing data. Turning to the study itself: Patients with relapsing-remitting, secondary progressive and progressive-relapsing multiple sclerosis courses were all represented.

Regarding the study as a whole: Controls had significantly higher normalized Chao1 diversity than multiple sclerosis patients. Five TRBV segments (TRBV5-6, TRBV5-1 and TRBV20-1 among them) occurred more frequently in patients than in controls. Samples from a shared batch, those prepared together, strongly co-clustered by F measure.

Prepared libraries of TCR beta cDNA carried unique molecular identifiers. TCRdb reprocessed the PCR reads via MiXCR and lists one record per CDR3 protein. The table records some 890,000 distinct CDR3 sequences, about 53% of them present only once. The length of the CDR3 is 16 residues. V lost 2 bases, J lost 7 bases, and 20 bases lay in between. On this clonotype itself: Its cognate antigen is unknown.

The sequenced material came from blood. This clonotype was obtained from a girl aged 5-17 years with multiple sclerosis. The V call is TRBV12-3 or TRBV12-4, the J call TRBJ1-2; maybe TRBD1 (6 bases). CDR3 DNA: TGTGCCAGCAGTTTATCCGGCAGGGGAAATTTAGGTGGCTACACCTTC. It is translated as CASSLSGRGNLGGYTF.